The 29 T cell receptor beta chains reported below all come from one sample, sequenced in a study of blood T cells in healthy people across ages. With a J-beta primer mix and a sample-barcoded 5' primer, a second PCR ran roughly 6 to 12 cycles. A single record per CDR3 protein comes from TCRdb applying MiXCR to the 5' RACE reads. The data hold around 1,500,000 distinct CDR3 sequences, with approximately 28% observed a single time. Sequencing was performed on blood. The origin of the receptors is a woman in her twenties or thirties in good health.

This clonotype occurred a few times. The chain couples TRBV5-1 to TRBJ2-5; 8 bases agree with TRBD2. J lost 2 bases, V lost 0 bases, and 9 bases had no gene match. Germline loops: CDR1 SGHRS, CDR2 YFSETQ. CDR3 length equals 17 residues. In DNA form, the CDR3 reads TGCGCCAGCAGCTTGGACCCAGCGGGGGCTCAACAAGAGACCCAGTACTTC. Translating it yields CASSLDPAGAQQETQYF.

In DNA form, the CDR3 reads TGTGCCACCAGTTCTCCGGGTTTACATACGACCGGGGAGCTGTTTTTT. Protein: CATSSPGLHTTGELFF. The chain recombines TRBV24-1 with TRBJ2-2; D call uncertain. V gave up 6 bases and J gave up 5 bases, with 18 bases separating them. The CDR3 sequence is 16 residues long. CDR1 and CDR2 from the germline V gene are KGHDR and SFDVKD.

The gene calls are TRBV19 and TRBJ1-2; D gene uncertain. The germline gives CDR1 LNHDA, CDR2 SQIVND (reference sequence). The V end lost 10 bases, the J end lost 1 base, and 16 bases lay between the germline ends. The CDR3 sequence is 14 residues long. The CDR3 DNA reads TGTGCCACTACCCCATACAGTAATAACTATGGCTACACCTTC. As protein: CATTPYSNNYGYTF.

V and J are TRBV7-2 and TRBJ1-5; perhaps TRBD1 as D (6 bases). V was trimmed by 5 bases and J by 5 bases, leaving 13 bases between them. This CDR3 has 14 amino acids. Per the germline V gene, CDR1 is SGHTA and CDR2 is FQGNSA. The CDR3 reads CASSLRGRDQPQHF. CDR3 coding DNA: TGTGCCAGCAGCCTCAGGGGTCGTGATCAGCCCCAGCATTTT.

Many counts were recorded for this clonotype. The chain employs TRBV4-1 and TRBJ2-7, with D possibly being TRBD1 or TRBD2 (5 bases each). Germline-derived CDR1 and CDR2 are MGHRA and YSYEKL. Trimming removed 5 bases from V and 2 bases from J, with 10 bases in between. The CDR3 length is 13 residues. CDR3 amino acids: CASSFRGAYEQYF. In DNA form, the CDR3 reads TGCGCCAGCAGCTTCAGAGGGGCCTACGAGCAGTACTTC.

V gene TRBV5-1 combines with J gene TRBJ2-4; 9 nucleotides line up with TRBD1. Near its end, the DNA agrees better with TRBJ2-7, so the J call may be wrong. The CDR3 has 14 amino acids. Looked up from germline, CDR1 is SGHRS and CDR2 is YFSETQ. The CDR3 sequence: CASPLRDREYEQYF. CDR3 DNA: TGCGCCAGCCCACTACGGGACAGGGAGTACGAGCAGTACTTC.

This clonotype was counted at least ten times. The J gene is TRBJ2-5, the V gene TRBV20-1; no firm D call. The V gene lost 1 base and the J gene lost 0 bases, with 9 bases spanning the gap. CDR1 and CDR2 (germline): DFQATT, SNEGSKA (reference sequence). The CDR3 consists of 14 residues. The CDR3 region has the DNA TGCAGTGCTAGAGCCGGGCTAGACCAAGAGACCCAGTACTTC. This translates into CSARAGLDQETQYF.

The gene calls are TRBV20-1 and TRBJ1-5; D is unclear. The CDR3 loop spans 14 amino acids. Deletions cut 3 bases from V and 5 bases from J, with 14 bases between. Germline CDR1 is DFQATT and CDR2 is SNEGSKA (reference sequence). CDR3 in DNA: TGCAGTGCTAGTGTGGGAAGGATGGATCAGCCCCAGCATTTT. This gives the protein CSASVGRMDQPQHF.

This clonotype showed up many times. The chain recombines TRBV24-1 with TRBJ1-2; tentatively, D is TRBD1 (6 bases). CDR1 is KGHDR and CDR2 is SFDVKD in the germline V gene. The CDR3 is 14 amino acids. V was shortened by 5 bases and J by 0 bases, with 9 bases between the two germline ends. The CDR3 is CATSARGANYGYTF. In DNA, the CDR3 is TGTGCCACCAGTGCCAGGGGAGCTAACTATGGCTACACCTTC.

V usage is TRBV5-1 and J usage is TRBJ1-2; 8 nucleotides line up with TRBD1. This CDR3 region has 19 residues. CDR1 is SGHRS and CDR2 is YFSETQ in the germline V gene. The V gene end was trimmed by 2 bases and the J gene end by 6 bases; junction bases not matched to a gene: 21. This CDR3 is CASSFIGATASDRDDGYTF. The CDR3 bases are TGCGCCAGCAGCTTCATTGGGGCCACCGCCTCGGACAGGGACGATGGCTACACCTTC.

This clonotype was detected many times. CDR3 protein: CSVLGQGTDTQYF. The CDR3 DNA reads as TGCAGCGTTTTGGGACAGGGCACAGATACGCAGTATTTT. This sequence joins TRBV29-1 and TRBJ2-3, with 8 positions matching TRBD1. This CDR3 is 13 amino acids long. Trimming at V came to 5 bases and at J to 1 base, leaving 2 bases not matched to a gene. Germline CDR1 is SQVTM and CDR2 is ANQGSEA.

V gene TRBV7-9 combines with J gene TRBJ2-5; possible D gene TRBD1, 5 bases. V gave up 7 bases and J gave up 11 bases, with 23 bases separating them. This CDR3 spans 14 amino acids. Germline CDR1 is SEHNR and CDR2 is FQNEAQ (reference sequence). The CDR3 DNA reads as TGTGCCAGCACCCGAGACAGTGCGGCGAATGAGCAGTACTTC. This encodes CASTRDSAANEQYF. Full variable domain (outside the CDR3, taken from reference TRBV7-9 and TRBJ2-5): DTGVSQNPRHKITKRGQNVTFRCDPISEHNRLYWYRQTLGQGPEFLTYFQNEAQLEKSRLLSDRFSAERPKGSFSTLEIQRTEQGDSAMYLCASTRDSAANEQYFGPGTRLLVL.

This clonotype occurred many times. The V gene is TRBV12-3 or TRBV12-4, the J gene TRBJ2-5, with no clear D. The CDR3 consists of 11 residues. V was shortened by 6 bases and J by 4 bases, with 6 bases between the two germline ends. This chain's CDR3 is CASSKGETQYF. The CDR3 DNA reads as TGTGCCAGCAGCAAGGGAGAGACCCAGTACTTC.

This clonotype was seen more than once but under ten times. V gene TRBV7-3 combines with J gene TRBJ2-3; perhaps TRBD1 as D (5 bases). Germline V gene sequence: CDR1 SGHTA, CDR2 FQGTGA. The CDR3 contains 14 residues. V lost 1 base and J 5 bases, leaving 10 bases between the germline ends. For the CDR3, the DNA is TGTGCCAGCAGCTTAAGCCCACAGGTAGATACGCAGTATTTT. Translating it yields CASSLSPQVDTQYF. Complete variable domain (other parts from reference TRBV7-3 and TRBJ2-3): GAGVSQTPSNKVTEKGKYVELRCDPISGHTALYWYRQSLGQGPEFLIYFQGTGAADDSGLPNDRFFAVRPEGSVSTLKIQRTERGDSAVYLCASSLSPQVDTQYFGPGTRLTVL.

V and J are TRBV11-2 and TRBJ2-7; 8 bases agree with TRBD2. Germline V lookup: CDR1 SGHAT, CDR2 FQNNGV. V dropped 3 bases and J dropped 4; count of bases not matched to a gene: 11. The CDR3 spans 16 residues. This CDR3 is CASSLSSGTRAYEQYF. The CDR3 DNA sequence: TGTGCCAGCAGCTTGTCCTCCGGGACTAGAGCTTACGAGCAGTACTTC.

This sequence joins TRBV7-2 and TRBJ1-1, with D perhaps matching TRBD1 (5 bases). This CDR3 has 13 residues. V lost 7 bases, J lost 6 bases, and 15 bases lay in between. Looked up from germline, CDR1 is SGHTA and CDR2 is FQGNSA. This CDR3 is CASNLGGVAEAFF. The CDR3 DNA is TGTGCCAGCAACCTGGGGGGGGTAGCTGAAGCTTTCTTT.

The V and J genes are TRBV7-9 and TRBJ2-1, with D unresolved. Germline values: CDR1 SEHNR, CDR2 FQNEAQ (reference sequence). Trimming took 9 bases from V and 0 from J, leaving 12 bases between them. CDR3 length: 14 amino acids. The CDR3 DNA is TGTGCCAGTTTTGTGAAGGACTCCTACAATGAGCAGTTCTTC. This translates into CASFVKDSYNEQFF.

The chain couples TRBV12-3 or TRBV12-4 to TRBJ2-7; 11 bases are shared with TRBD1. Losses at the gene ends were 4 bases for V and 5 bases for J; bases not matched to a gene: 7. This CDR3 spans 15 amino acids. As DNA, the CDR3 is TGTGCCAGCAGTTCGGGGGGGACAGGGGGTGACGAGCAGTACTTC. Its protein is CASSSGGTGGDEQYF.

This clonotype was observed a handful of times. The CDR3 here is CASSEPGTGVWETQYF. The CDR3 DNA is TGTGCCAGCAGTGAACCCGGGACAGGGGTTTGGGAGACCCAGTACTTC. The chain employs TRBV28 and TRBJ2-7; 10 bases map to TRBD1. The end of the DNA fits TRBJ2-5 better, so the J call may be wrong. CDR3 length: 16 amino acids. Germline V lookup: CDR1 MDHEN, CDR2 SYDVKM.

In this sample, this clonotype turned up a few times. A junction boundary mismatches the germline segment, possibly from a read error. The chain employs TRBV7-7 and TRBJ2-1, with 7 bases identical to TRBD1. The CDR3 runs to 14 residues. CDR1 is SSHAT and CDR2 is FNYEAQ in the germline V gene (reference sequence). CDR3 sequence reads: CTSSRGTDPNEQFF. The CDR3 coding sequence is TGTACCAGCAGCCGAGGGACAGATCCTAATGAGCAGTTCTTC.

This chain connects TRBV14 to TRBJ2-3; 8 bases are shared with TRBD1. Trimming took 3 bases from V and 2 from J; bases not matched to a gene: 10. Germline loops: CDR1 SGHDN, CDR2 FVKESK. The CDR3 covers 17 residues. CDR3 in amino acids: CASSHLGGQGPTDTQYF. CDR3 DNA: TGTGCCAGCAGCCACTTAGGCGGACAGGGACCCACAGATACGCAGTATTTT. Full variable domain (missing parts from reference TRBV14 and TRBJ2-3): EAGVTQFPSHSVIEKGQTVTLRCDPISGHDNLYWYRRVMGKEIKFLLHFVKESKQDESGMPNNRFLAERTGGTYSTLKVQPAELEDSGVYFCASSHLGGQGPTDTQYFGPGTRLTVL.

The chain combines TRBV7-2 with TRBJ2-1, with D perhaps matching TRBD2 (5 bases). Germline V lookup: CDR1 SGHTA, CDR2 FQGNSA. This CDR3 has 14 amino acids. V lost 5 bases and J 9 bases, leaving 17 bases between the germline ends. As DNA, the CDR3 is TGTGCCAGCAGCCTCCATTACTCAGGAGGTGAGCAGTTCTTC. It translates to CASSLHYSGGEQFF.

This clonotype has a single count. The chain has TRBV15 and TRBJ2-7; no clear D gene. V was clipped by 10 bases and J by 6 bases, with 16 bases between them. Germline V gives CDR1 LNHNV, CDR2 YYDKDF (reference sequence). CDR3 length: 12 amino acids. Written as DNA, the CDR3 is TGTGCCAGCAGTGAAGGAGTCGCCGAGCAGTACTTC. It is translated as CASSEGVAEQYF.

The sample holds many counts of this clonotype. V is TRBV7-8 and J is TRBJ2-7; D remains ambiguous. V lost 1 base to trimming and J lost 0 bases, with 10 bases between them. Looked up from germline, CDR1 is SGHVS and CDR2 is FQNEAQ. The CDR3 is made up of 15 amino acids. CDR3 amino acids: CASSLEGPTSYEQYF. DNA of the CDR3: TGTGCCAGCAGCTTAGAGGGTCCCACCTCCTACGAGCAGTACTTC.

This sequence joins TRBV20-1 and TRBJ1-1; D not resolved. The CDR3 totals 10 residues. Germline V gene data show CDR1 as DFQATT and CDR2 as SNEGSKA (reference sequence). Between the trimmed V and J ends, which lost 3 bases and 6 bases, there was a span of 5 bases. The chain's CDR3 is CSASLAEAFF. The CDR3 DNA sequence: TGCAGTGCTAGCTTGGCTGAAGCTTTCTTT.

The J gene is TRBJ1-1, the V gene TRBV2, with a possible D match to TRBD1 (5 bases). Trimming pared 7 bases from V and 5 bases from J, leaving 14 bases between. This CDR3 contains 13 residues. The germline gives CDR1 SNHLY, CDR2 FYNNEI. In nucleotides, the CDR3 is TGTGCCAGCAAAGGGGACGGAGGGACTGAAGCTTTCTTT. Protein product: CASKGDGGTEAFF.

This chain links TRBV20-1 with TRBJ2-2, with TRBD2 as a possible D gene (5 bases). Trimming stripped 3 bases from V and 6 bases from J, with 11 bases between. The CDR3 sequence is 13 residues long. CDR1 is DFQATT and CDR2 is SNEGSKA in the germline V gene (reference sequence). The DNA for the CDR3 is TGCAGTGCTAGTGCCTCGGGGTCCGGGGAGCTGTTTTTT. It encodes CSASASGSGELFF.

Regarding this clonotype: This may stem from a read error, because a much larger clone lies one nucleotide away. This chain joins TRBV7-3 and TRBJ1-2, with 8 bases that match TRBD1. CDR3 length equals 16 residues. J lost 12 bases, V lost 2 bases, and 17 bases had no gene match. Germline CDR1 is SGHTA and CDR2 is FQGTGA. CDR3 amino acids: CASSLGQGTGTEGHTF. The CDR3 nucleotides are TGTGCCAGCAGCTTAGGACAGGGCACAGGGACAGAGGGCCACACCTTC.

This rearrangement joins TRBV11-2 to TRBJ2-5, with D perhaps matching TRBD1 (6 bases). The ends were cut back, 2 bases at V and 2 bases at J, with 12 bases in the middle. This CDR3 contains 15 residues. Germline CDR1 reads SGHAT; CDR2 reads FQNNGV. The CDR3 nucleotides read TGTGCCAGCAGCTTAATTCCCGACAGGCAAGAGACCCAGTACTTC. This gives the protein CASSLIPDRQETQYF.